The clone carrying this TCR beta chain was counted at least ten times. The antigen is unknown. This entry comes from a study of tumor-infiltrating lymphocytes in primary liver carcinoma. Study as a whole: Patients included men and women of 30 to 69 years. Each of the samples returned roughly 3.65 to 7.5 million productive TCRbeta reads (a yield similar across tissue types). Findings and caveats of the study: Present in all five tumor regions were only about 7-25% of the top clones.

Co-extraction of both nucleic acids (RNA and DNA) used about 20-34 mg of unsorted bulk tissue. CDR3 size: 13 residues. The V gene's germline CDR1 is GTSNPN and CDR2 SVGIG (reference sequence). V shed 1 base and J shed 5 bases, with 10 bases lying between them. From approximately 550 ng of total RNA, TCR beta-specific cDNA was reverse-transcribed using a constant-region primer. Amplification in three nested multiplex PCR rounds with slightly modified ARM-PCR gave rise to TCR beta libraries. With TRBV1-TRBV30 forward primers and a C-beta reverse primer, the first two PCR rounds were run for approximately 10 cycles each. MiXCR was run by TCRdb on the multiplex PCR reads, yielding one entry per CDR3 protein. The sample consists of 40,000 to 60,000 distinct CDR3 sequences, 65% to 80% of them appearing once.

The sequenced sample was liver tumor tissue from sampling region 5. Sample subset: tumor region T5, tumor centre. The chain combines TRBV30 with TRBJ2-3; maybe TRBD1 (5 bases). The source is a man in his forties with primary liver carcinoma and hepatitis B virus infection. The CDR3 sequence: CAWSGRAGDTQYF. The DNA of the CDR3 is TGTGCCTGGAGTGGCAGGGCTGGAGATACGCAGTATTTT.